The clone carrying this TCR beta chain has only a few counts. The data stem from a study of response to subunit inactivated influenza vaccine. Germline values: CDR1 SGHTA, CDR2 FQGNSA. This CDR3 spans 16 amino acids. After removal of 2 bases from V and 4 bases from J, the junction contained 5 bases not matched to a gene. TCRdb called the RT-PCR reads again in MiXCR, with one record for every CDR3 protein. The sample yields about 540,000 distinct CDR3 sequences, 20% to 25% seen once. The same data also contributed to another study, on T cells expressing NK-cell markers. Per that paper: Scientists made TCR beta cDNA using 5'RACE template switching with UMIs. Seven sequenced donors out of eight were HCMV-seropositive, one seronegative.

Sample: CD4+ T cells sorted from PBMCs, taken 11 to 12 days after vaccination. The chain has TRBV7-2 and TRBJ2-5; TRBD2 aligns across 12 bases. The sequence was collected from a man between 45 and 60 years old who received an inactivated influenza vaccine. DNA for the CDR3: TGTGCCAGCAGCTTACAACTAGCGGGGGGAGCAGAGACCCAGTACTTC. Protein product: CASSLQLAGGAETQYF.